Each of the 14 T cell receptor beta chains below was sequenced from the same sample in a study of T cell responses to AZD1222 COVID-19 vaccine. Data came from immunoSEQ multiplex PCR; TCRdb stores just in-frame clones and leaves some out. Here the sample spans fewer than 120,000 clones, 94% being singletons. This specimen consisted of peripheral blood, obtained 28 days after the second AZD1222 dose. These receptors were taken from an adult who received the AZD1222 COVID-19 vaccine.

The chain's CDR3 is CASSRRLAELAKNIQYF. The CDR3 DNA is TGTGCCAGCAGCCGCAGACTAGCGGAACTAGCCAAAAACATTCAGTACTTC. The chain uses TRBV3-1 (or the pseudogene TRBV3-2) and TRBJ2-4; 9 bases match TRBD2. V trimming: 4 bases; J trimming: 0 bases; junction bases outside the gene matches: 7. The length of the CDR3 is 17 residues. CDR1 is LGHDT, CDR2 YNNKEL, per germline (reference sequence).

The chain has TRBV19 and TRBJ2-7; the D is unclear. Looked up from germline, CDR1 is LNHDA and CDR2 is SQIVND (reference sequence). Trimming took 5 bases from V and 2 from J, leaving 13 bases between them. The CDR3 extends over 14 amino acids. As DNA, the CDR3 is TGTGCCAGTAGTTTAGGGAACCCCCCCTACGAGCAGTACTTC. Its protein product is CASSLGNPPYEQYF.

V and J are TRBV19 and TRBJ1-2, with D hard to call. The CDR3 totals 14 residues. Germline assignment: CDR1 LNHDA and CDR2 SQIVND (reference sequence). Trimming stripped 0 bases from V and 6 bases from J, with 11 bases between. The CDR3 spells CASSIDLRIHGYTF. CDR3 DNA sequence: TGTGCCAGTAGTATAGATTTGAGAATTCATGGCTACACCTTC.

The CDR3 DNA reads TGTGCCACCAGAGAATGGACTAGCGGGGGAGCTGCGAACACCGGGGAGCTGTTTTTT. This codes for CATREWTSGGAANTGELFF. The chain recombines TRBV24-1 with TRBJ2-2, with 13 bases fitting TRBD2. The germline V gene encodes CDR1 KGHDR and CDR2 SFDVKD. The CDR3 length is 19 residues. V shed 7 bases, J shed 0 bases, and the junction held 10 bases outside the gene matches.

The V call is TRBV5-1, the J call TRBJ1-3; D is unresolved. Per the germline V gene, CDR1 is SGHRS and CDR2 is YFSETQ. V was trimmed by 4 bases and J by 2 bases, leaving 16 bases between them. The CDR3 extends over 16 amino acids. The CDR3 DNA is TGCGCCAGCAGCATCACCGAGGTAGGGACTGGAAACACCATATATTTT. Translating it yields CASSITEVGTGNTIYF.

The chain is built from TRBV7-2 and TRBJ1-5, with D unresolved. This CDR3 comprises 13 residues. Between the trimmed V and J ends, which lost 5 bases and 8 bases, there was a span of 13 bases. In germline, CDR1 is SGHTA, CDR2 FQGNSA. CDR3 DNA sequence: TGTGCCAGCAGCCTATCGGAGTTTGAGCCCCAGCATTTT. Encoded protein: CASSLSEFEPQHF.

The chain has TRBV11-2 and TRBJ2-2; possible D gene TRBD1, 6 bases. V lost 3 bases and J lost 4, with 15 bases in between. The germline V gene has CDR1 SGHAT and CDR2 FQNNGV. The CDR3 is 16 residues long. The CDR3 spells CASSLRPGASTGELFF. The DNA for the CDR3 is TGTGCCAGCAGCTTGAGGCCAGGGGCGAGCACCGGGGAGCTGTTTTTT.

The V call is TRBV27, the J call TRBJ2-7; 7 bases are a match to TRBD2. This CDR3 is built from 13 residues. The germline V gene has CDR1 MNHEY and CDR2 SMNVEV (reference sequence). After removal of 3 bases from V and 2 bases from J, the junction contained 1 base not matched to a gene. CDR3 region: CASSFGLAYEQYF. Written as DNA, the CDR3 is TGTGCCAGCAGTTTCGGACTAGCCTACGAGCAGTACTTC.

This sequence joins TRBV20-1 and TRBJ2-2, with 7 positions matching TRBD1. CDR3 size: 14 residues. With V trimmed by 3 bases and J by 1 base, 2 bases remained unmatched. The germline V gene has CDR1 DFQATT and CDR2 SNEGSKA (reference sequence). The CDR3 sequence is CSASRDRNTGELFF. The CDR3 nucleotides are TGCAGTGCTAGTCGGGACAGGAACACCGGGGAGCTGTTTTTT.

V is TRBV2 and J is TRBJ2-7; D unclear. This CDR3 has 11 residues. Germline V gives CDR1 SNHLY, CDR2 FYNNEI. V shed 4 bases and J shed 3 bases, with 4 bases lying between them. CDR3 residues: CASSGYYEQYF. The CDR3 nucleotides are TGTGCCAGCAGTGGATACTACGAGCAGTACTTC.

This clone was observed once. The chain carries TRBV6-5 and TRBJ2-7, with 7 positions matching TRBD1. The CDR3 is made up of 14 amino acids. V shed 0 bases, J shed 3 bases, and the junction held 2 bases outside the gene matches. The germline gives CDR1 MNHEY, CDR2 SVGAGI. The CDR3: CASSYSQGVYEQYF. CDR3 DNA: TGTGCCAGCAGTTACTCTCAGGGGGTCTACGAGCAGTACTTC.

The CDR3 sequence: CASRPMGLAPDTQYF. The CDR3 DNA is TGTGCCAGCAGACCCATGGGACTAGCGCCAGATACGCAGTATTTT. The V gene is TRBV2, the J gene TRBJ2-3; 10 bases are a match to TRBD2. The germline gives CDR1 SNHLY, CDR2 FYNNEI. CDR3 length equals 15 residues. V lost 6 bases to trimming and J lost 4 bases; unmatched junction nucleotides: 7.

This chain links TRBV5-4 with TRBJ2-1; D not resolved. CDR1 and CDR2 from the germline V gene are SGHNT and YYREEE (reference sequence). The CDR3 consists of 15 residues. With 1 base removed from V and 7 bases from J, the gap between germline ends came to 15 bases. In DNA, the CDR3 is TGTGCCAGCAGCTTGCTCGACGGGCTAGAGAATGAGCAGTTCTTC. It codes for CASSLLDGLENEQFF.

The V call is TRBV18, the J call TRBJ1-5, with D perhaps TRBD1 (5 bases). Trimming removed 4 bases from V and 6 bases from J, with 16 bases in between. The CDR3 runs 15 residues. Germline V gene sequence: CDR1 KGHSH, CDR2 LQKENI. The CDR3 loop is CASSQSSQGVQPQHF. DNA of the CDR3: TGTGCCAGCTCACAAAGCTCCCAGGGAGTTCAGCCCCAGCATTTT.